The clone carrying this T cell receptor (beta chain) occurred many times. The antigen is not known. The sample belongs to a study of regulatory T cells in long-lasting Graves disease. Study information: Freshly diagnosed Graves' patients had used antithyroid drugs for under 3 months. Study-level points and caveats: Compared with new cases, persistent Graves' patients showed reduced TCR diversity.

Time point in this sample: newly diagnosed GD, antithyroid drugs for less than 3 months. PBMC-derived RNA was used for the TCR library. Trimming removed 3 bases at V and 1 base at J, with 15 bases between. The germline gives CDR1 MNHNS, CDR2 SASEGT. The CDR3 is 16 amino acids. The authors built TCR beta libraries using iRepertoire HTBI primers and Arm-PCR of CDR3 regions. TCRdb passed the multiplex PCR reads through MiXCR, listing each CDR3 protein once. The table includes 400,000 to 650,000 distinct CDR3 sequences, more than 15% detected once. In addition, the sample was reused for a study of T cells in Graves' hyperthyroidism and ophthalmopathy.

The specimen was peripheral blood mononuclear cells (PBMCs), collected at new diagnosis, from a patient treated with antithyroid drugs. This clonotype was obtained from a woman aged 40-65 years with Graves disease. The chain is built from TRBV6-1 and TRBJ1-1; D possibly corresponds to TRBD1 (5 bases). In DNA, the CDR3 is TGTGCCAGCAGTGAGAAGGGGCGGGGAGAGAACACTGAAGCTTTCTTT. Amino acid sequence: CASSEKGRGENTEAFF.